The 17 T cell receptor beta chains listed next were all sequenced from one sample in a study of T cells in Graves' hyperthyroidism and ophthalmopathy. Template material for amplifying TCR beta CDR3 regions consisted of RNA transcripts. TCR CDR3 underwent first-round RT-PCR with the HTBI primer set. TCRdb re-called the multiplex PCR reads with MiXCR, one entry per CDR3 protein. The data contain around 600,000 distinct CDR3 sequences, just under 45% of them singletons. Input material: peripheral blood or thyroid tissue (not recorded which). The source of these receptors is an adult man with Graves' disease, either hyperthyroidism or ophthalmopathy (not recorded which).

This clonotype was found many times. For the CDR3, the DNA is TGTGCCAGCAGTCCGACAGGGCCCTATTCACCCCTCCACTTT. It codes for CASSPTGPYSPLHF. The chain employs TRBV12-3 or TRBV12-4 and TRBJ1-6; the match to TRBD1 covers 7 bases. The V gene end was trimmed by 5 bases and the J gene end by 8 bases; junction bases not matched to a gene: 6. The CDR3 is 14 residues long.

V is TRBV20-1 and J is TRBJ1-1; TRBD1 is a possible D gene (6 bases). The CDR3 is 12 residues long. V lost 5 bases to trimming and J lost 3 bases, with 10 bases between them. Germline CDR1 reads DFQATT; CDR2 reads SNEGSKA (reference sequence). The CDR3 bases are TGCAGTGCTCGCTCAGGGGACACTGAAGCTTTCTTT. Translated, it gives CSARSGDTEAFF.

Comments on this clonotype: The junction and the germline gene differ at one end; a read error may be behind it. The chain recombines TRBV29-1 with TRBJ1-6; D remains unclear. From germline, CDR1 is SQVTM and CDR2 ANQGSEA. The length of the CDR3 is 13 residues. CDR3 nucleotide sequence: TGCAGCGTTGGTGATGGGCTAAATTCACCCCTCTACTTT. It translates to CSVGDGLNSPLYF. Looking up the rest from reference TRBV29-1 and TRBJ1-6 gives the full variable domain: SAVISQKPSRDICQRGTSLTIQCQVDSQVTMMFWYRQQPGQSLTLIATANQGSEATYESGFVIDKFPISRPNLTFSTLTVSNMSPEDSSIYLCSVGDGLNSPLYFGNGTRLTVT.

In this sample, this clonotype turned up a few times. The chain couples TRBV29-1 to TRBJ2-6; 8 bases align to TRBD1. CDR3 size: 15 residues. Germline CDR1 and CDR2: SQVTM and ANQGSEA. The junction had 3 bases not matched to a gene; V was cut back by 3 bases and J by 2 bases. CDR3 in amino acids: CSVEAGGAGANVLTF. The DNA for the CDR3 is TGCAGCGTTGAGGCAGGGGGCGCTGGGGCCAACGTCCTGACTTTC.

At least ten counts were recorded for this clonotype. The chain combines TRBV20-1 with TRBJ2-5; TRBD1 agrees at 9 bases. V dropped 7 bases and J dropped 5; count of bases not matched to a gene: 5. This CDR3 spans 12 amino acids. CDR1 and CDR2 from the germline V gene are DFQATT and SNEGSKA (reference sequence). CDR3 in amino acids: CSGTGGAETQYF. The DNA for the CDR3 is TGCAGTGGAACAGGGGGCGCCGAGACCCAGTACTTC.

The chain combines TRBV11-2 with TRBJ1-1; D not resolved. There are 14 residues in the CDR3. Germline V gives CDR1 SGHAT, CDR2 FQNNGV. Trimming took off 8 bases at V and 4 bases at J, with 17 bases between the two ends. CDR3: CASSPNRESTEAFF. The CDR3 bases are TGTGCCAGCTCACCGAATAGGGAGAGCACTGAAGCTTTCTTT.

The chain is built from TRBV4-2 and TRBJ1-1; D gene uncertain. The V and J ends lost 4 bases and 3 bases respectively, with 15 bases between them. CDR3 size: 15 residues. CDR1 and CDR2 from the germline V gene are LGHNA and YNFKEQ. CDR3 amino acids: CASSPQAGGDTEAFF. CDR3 DNA sequence: TGTGCCAGCAGCCCCCAGGCGGGTGGGGACACTGAAGCTTTCTTT.

This clonotype was seen more than once but under ten times. The gene calls are TRBV11-2 and TRBJ1-3; TRBD1 aligns across 10 bases. Germline V CDR1 and CDR2: SGHAT, FQNNGV. The V and J ends lost 4 bases and 4 bases, in that order; junction bases with no gene match: 4. This CDR3 has 15 residues. This chain's CDR3 is CASSWTGGFGNTIYF. CDR3 DNA: TGTGCCAGCAGCTGGACAGGGGGTTTCGGAAACACCATATATTTT.

The chain uses TRBV10-3 and TRBJ2-5, with 14 bases identical to TRBD2. The germline V gene encodes CDR1 ENHRY and CDR2 SYGVKD. The CDR3 spans 18 residues. V gave up 3 bases and J gave up 7 bases; unmatched junction bases: 13. CDR3 coding DNA: TGTGCCATCAGTGATTTGACTAGCGGGGGGGCCCGGGGATCGACCCAGTACTTC. It translates to CAISDLTSGGARGSTQYF.

This clonotype was seen repeatedly, ten times or more. The chain recombines TRBV10-3 with TRBJ1-1; 7 bases map to TRBD1. V trimming: 4 bases; J trimming: 0 bases; junction bases outside the gene matches: 14. CDR3 length: 18 residues. Germline lookup yields CDR1 ENHRY and CDR2 SYGVKD. CDR3 DNA sequence: TGTGCCATCAGTGGACAAAGGGGGCGAGCCGCCCTGAACACTGAAGCTTTCTTT. Translation: CAISGQRGRAALNTEAFF.

This clonotype has more than one count but fewer than ten. V gene TRBV12-3 or TRBV12-4 combines with J gene TRBJ1-1; D call uncertain. CDR3 length equals 11 residues. V gave up 6 bases and J gave up 3 bases, with 5 bases separating them. As DNA, the CDR3 is TGTGCCAGCAGAAAATACACTGAAGCTTTCTTT. This gives the protein CASRKYTEAFF.

J is TRBJ1-2 and V is TRBV19, with 8 bases matching TRBD1. V dropped 7 bases and J dropped 4; count of bases not matched to a gene: 14. Germline V gives CDR1 LNHDA, CDR2 SQIVND (reference sequence). This CDR3 contains 16 residues. CDR3 DNA sequence: TGTGCCAGTACCCAGTTTGGTACAGGGGGAGTCTATGGCTACACCTTC. Protein sequence: CASTQFGTGGVYGYTF. The full variable domain, completed using reference TRBV19 and TRBJ1-2, is DGGITQSPKYLFRKEGQNVTLSCEQNLNHDAMYWYRQDPGQGLRLIYYSQIVNDFQKGDIAEGYSVSREKKESFPLTVTSAQKNPTAFYLCASTQFGTGGVYGYTFGSGTRLTVV.

This CDR3 is CASSLGTGAGEKLFF. The CDR3 region has the DNA TGTGCCAGCAGCTTAGGGACGGGTGCTGGAGAAAAACTGTTTTTT. The gene calls are TRBV11-3 and TRBJ1-4; no definite D call. The CDR3 sequence is 15 residues long. Trimming removed 1 base from V and 8 bases from J, with 14 bases in between. Germline loops: CDR1 SGHNT, CDR2 YENEEA.

This CDR3 reads CSVAGGSVRPQHF. In nucleotides, the CDR3 is TGCAGCGTTGCAGGGGGCTCCGTTCGGCCCCAGCATTTT. This chain uses TRBV29-1 with TRBJ1-5; 8 nucleotides line up with TRBD1. Germline V lookup: CDR1 SQVTM, CDR2 ANQGSEA. This CDR3 comprises 13 residues. V shed 4 bases and J 9 bases; nucleotides not matched to a gene: 8.

The J gene is TRBJ2-5, the V gene TRBV7-9, with 10 bases aligning to TRBD1. V shed 5 bases, J shed 4 bases, and the junction held 10 bases outside the gene matches. Germline-derived CDR1 and CDR2 are SEHNR and FQNEAQ (reference sequence). CDR3 length: 16 residues. This CDR3 is CASSPSGTGVGETQYF. The CDR3 DNA reads TGTGCCAGCAGCCCCTCCGGGACAGGGGTTGGAGAGACCCAGTACTTC. The full variable domain, its missing parts supplied by reference TRBV7-9 and TRBJ2-5, is DTGVSQNPRHKITKRGQNVTFRCDPISEHNRLYWYRQTLGQGPEFLTYFQNEAQLEKSRLLSDRFSAERPKGSFSTLEIQRTEQGDSAMYLCASSPSGTGVGETQYFGPGTRLLVL.

This clonotype was recorded only once. Mismatch with germline at one junction end may stem from a read error. The J gene is TRBJ1-5, the V gene TRBV9; D is perhaps TRBD1 (5 bases). The CDR3 is 13 residues long. Per the germline V gene, CDR1 is SGDLS and CDR2 is YYNGEE. This CDR3 reads CASSAGSGQPRHF. In DNA, the CDR3 is TGTGCCAGCAGCGCAGGGTCCGGGCAGCCCCGGCATTTT.

V gene TRBV5-6 combines with J gene TRBJ1-6; perhaps TRBD1 as D (5 bases). The CDR3 is made up of 17 amino acids. Germline lookup yields CDR1 SGHDT and CDR2 YYEEEE. V gave up 2 bases and J gave up 0 bases, with 12 bases separating them. The CDR3 DNA is TGTGCCAGCAGCTTTGGGGGACGGGGCTCCTATAATTCACCCCTCCACTTT. Translating gives CASSFGGRGSYNSPLHF.